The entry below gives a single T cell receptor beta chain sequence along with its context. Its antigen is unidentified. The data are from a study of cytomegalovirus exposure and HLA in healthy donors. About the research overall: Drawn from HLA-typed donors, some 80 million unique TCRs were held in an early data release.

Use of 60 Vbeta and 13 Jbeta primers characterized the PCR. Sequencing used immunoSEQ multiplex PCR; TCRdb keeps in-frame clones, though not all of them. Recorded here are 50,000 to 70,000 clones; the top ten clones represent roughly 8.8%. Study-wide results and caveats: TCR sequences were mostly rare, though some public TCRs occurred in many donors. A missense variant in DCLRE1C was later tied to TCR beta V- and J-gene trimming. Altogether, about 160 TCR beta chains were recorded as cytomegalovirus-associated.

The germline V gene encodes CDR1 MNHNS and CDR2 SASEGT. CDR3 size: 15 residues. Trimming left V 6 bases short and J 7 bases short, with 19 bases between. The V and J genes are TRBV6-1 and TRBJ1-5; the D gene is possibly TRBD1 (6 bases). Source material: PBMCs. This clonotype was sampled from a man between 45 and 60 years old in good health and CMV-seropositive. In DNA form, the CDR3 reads TGTGCCAGCAGCCAGGGGCCTCTGGTTGGACAGCCCCAGCATTTT. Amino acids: CASSQGPLVGQPQHF.